A selection of T cell receptor beta chains follows, all from one sample in a study of T cells after somatic rescue of genetic block. Data came from immunoSEQ multiplex PCR; TCRdb stores just in-frame clones and leaves some out. Of 110,000 or so clones in the sample, over 80% were seen once. The sample consisted of peripheral blood mononuclear cells (PBMCs). The receptors here all came from a woman aged 18-35 years. Each CDR3 is given with its conserved first and last residue. Fields, in order: CDR3 DNA, CDR3 protein, V gene, D gene, clone size, J gene. The D gene is left open where the match is weak. Clone sizes are given selectively: once, few, many, or a class where the clone is expanded.

TGTGCCAGCAGCGACAGGGCCCCTCCCTATGGCTACACCTTC	CASSDRAPPYGYTF	TRBV2	TRBD1	.	TRBJ1-2
TGTGCCAGCAGTTTGTCGGGGGGCCTTAGCACAGATACGCAGTATTTT	CASSLSGGLSTDTQYF	TRBV28	.	.	TRBJ2-3
TGTGCCAGCAGCCATGGGACCACAGATACGCAGTATTTT	CASSHGTTDTQYF	TRBV11-3	.	once	TRBJ2-3
TGTGCCAGCAGTTTAAGGAGAAACATTCAGTACTTC	CASSLRRNIQYF	TRBV28	.	.	TRBJ2-4
TGTGCCAGCAGCCTTCAGTGGGGACTTAATTCACCCCTCCACTTT	CASSLQWGLNSPLHF	TRBV5-4	.	.	TRBJ1-6
TGTGCCAGCAGCGCCGGGACAGGGGCCCTTAATGAAAAACTGTTTTTT	CASSAGTGALNEKLFF	TRBV7-9	TRBD1	.	TRBJ1-4
TGTGCCATCACACCGGGACAGAGAACCTACGAGCAGTACTTC	CAITPGQRTYEQYF	TRBV10-3	TRBD1	.	TRBJ2-7
TGTGCCATCAGTGTCGGCGGGACAGGGGCTCACGATACGCAGTATTTT	CAISVGGTGAHDTQYF	TRBV10-3	TRBD1	.	TRBJ2-3
TGTGCCAGCAGTCCCGGTAGGCCGAACACCGGGGAGCTGTTTTTT	CASSPGRPNTGELFF	TRBV28	.	.	TRBJ2-2
TGTGCCAGCAGCTTAGCATCCGGGACTAGCGGCCAGTACGAGCAGTACTTC	CASSLASGTSGQYEQYF	TRBV7-2	TRBD2	.	TRBJ2-7
TGCGCCAGCAGCCAAGGTGCGGGATCCTACAATGAGCAGTTCTTC	CASSQGAGSYNEQFF	TRBV4-3	.	.	TRBJ2-1
TGTGCCTCCAGGCAACAGGGGGACACTGAAGCTTTCTTT	CASRQQGDTEAFF	TRBV7-3	TRBD1	.	TRBJ1-1
TGTGCCAGCAGCTCGCGGGGGGCCCGCACAGATACGCAGTATTTT	CASSSRGARTDTQYF	TRBV7-3	TRBD2	.	TRBJ2-3
TGTGCCAGCAGCCACCACGACCAAAATCCCTACTATGGCTACACCTTC	CASSHHDQNPYYGYTF	TRBV4-2	.	.	TRBJ1-2
TGTGCCAGTAGTATCCATGACAGGGGGTACGAGCAGTACTTC	CASSIHDRGYEQYF	TRBV19	TRBD1	once	TRBJ2-7
TGTGCCAGCATCGCGCCGGGACAGACCTTGACCGGGGAGCTGTTTTTT	CASIAPGQTLTGELFF	TRBV7-8	TRBD1	.	TRBJ2-2
TGTGCCAGCAGTTTCCTACTGGGCACCGGGGAGCTGTTTTTT	CASSFLLGTGELFF	TRBV6-5	.	.	TRBJ2-2
TGCGCCAGCAGCCAAGATGGGCTAGCGGCCACAGATACGCAGTATTTT	CASSQDGLAATDTQYF	TRBV4-1	TRBD2	.	TRBJ2-3
TGTGCCTGGAGCGGGGACAGGGTGGGTTCACCCCTCCACTTT	CAWSGDRVGSPLHF	TRBV30	TRBD1	.	TRBJ1-6